Detailed here is one T cell receptor beta chain. The antigen remains undetermined. These data originate in a study of CD8+ T cells in alopecia areata. Study-wide context: A regimen of oral tofacitinib, 5 to 10 mg twice daily, was given to treated patients. Patients remained on tofacitinib for 6 to 18 months and then went 6 months without it. Study-wide points: Clonality was higher in lesional than normal scalp, especially in alopecia totalis/universalis.

Following RNA extraction, reverse transcription yielded cDNA that acted as the sequencing template. Profiled with immunoSEQ multiplex PCR; TCRdb holds only in-frame clones, not every one. The sample carries 130,000 or so clones, about 88% recorded once. Described treatment: oral pan-JAK inhibitor, 5-10 mg twice daily. The V gene lost 3 bases and the J gene lost 0 bases, with 12 bases spanning the gap. This CDR3 spans 16 amino acids. Germline V gene lookup returns CDR1 MGHDK and CDR2 SYGVNS. The input for sequencing was CD8+ T cells sorted from blood, taken at week 4, from a patient treated with tofacitinib. The gene calls are TRBV25-1 and TRBJ1-3, with D tentatively TRBD1 (5 bases). The TCR sequence derives from a human donor with alopecia areata. CDR3 bases: TGTGCCAGCAGTGAGGGGAACAGGCTCTCTGGAAACACCATATATTTT. It encodes CASSEGNRLSGNTIYF.